This is a list of T cell receptor beta chains from one sample in a study of shared clonotypes between healthy human individuals. TCRdb's table, derived via immunoSEQ multiplex PCR, lists solely in-frame clones and lacks some. The sample lists 490,000 or so clones, around 80% occurring once. The specimen was PBMCs. Source of these receptors: a woman in her 40s in good health. Some clones in this sample may be carry-over from other donors' samples. CDR3s include the opening cysteine and the closing phenylalanine or tryptophan. Each record gives: V gene, CDR3 protein.

TRBV10-3,CAISGDSGEQYF
TRBV18,CASSSTGSPYNEQFF
TRBV7-2,CASTAGAGQYF
TRBV28,CASSLAGQIYGYTF
TRBV6-4,CASSDSWGQTIDEQFF
TRBV10-3,CAISETSPDSGNTIYF
TRBV6-5,CASSYRHTGDPSEAFF
TRBV27,CASSFGLNRYEQYF
TRBV29-1,CSVVGGDTGELFF
TRBV19,CASSPGDWANTEAFF
TRBV11-3,CASSFDRGETQYF
TRBV5-5,CASSSLAGADTQYF
TRBV9,CASSARTYNEQFF
TRBV5-4,CASSLDGRFTGELFF
TRBV5-1,CASRLMGASSYEQYF
TRBV4-1,CASSQDAGRGGYTF
TRBV28,CASTLWGTDTQYF
TRBV2,CASSLQGWNEQFF